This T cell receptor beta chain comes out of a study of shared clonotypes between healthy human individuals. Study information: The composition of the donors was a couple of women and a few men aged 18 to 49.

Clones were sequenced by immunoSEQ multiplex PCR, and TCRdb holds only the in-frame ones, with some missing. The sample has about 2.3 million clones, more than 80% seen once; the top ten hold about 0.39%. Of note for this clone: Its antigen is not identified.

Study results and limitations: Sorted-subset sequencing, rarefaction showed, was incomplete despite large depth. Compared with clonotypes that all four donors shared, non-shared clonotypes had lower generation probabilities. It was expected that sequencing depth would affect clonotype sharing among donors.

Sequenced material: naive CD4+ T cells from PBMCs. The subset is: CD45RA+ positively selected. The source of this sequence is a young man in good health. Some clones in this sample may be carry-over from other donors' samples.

The chain's CDR3 is CASSEGLASYEQYF. CDR3 nucleotides: TGTGCCAGCTCCGAAGGACTAGCGAGTTACGAGCAGTACTTC. This chain uses TRBV18 with TRBJ2-7; 9 bases align to TRBD2. The CDR3 runs 14 residues. CDR1 is KGHSH, CDR2 LQKENI, per germline. Germline trimming cut 6 bases from V and 4 bases from J; bases unmatched to any gene: 7.